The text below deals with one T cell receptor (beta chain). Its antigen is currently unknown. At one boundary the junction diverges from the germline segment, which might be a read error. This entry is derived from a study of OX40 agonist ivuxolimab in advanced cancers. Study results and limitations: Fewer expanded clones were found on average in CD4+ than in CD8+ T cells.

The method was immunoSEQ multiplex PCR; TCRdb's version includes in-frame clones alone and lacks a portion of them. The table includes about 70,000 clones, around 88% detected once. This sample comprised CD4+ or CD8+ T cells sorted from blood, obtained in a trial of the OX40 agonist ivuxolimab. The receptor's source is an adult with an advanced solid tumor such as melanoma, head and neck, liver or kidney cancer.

As DNA, the CDR3 is TGCGCCAGCAGGTTGGAGGGGAAGATTTACAATGAGCAGTTCTTC. Amino acid sequence: CASRLEGKIYNEQFF. The V gene is TRBV5-1, the J gene TRBJ2-1; weak D call: TRBD2 (6 bases). This CDR3 is 15 amino acids long. The V gene's germline CDR1 is SGHRS and CDR2 YFSETQ.